The rows below give T cell receptor beta chains drawn from one sample of a study of blood T cell repertoires in COVID-19. Clones were sequenced by immunoSEQ multiplex PCR, and TCRdb holds only the in-frame ones, with some missing. The sample lists around 67,000 clones, approximately 87% occurring once. The sample taken for sequencing was peripheral blood. The receptors shown here come from a man aged 45-60 years with active COVID-19. Each CDR3 is given with its conserved first and last residue. The D gene is left open where the match is weak. Rows may omit the clone size; those that give it use once, few, many or a size class.

d_call j_call v_call clone_size cdr3_nt cdr3_aa
NA TRBJ1-4 TRBV20-1 NA TGCAGTGCCCCGACTAATGAAAAACTGTTTTTT CSAPTNEKLFF
TRBD2 TRBJ2-7 TRBV5-4 NA TGTGCCAGCAGCCGATTAGCGGGAGACCGCCACGAGCAGTACTTC CASSRLAGDRHEQYF
NA TRBJ2-7 TRBV7-6 few TGTGCCAGCAGCCGAATTACCATGGAGGGCGAGCAGTACTTC CASSRITMEGEQYF
TRBD1 TRBJ2-7 TRBV14 NA TGTGCCAGCAGCCAGTCCGGGACAGGATCTTCCTATTTATTCTACGAGCAGTACTTC CASSQSGTGSSYLFYEQYF
TRBD2 TRBJ2-5 TRBV14 NA TGTGCCAGCAGCCTTGGACTAGCGGGAGGGTTGGGAGAGACCCAGTACTTC CASSLGLAGGLGETQYF
TRBD1 TRBJ1-3 TRBV18 once TGTGCCAGCTCTCCCGGGACAGGGGGCTCTGGAAACACCATATATTTT CASSPGTGGSGNTIYF
NA TRBJ2-7 TRBV7-2 NA TGTGCCAGCAGCCCCCGGACCCGGCCCACGGGAGAGCAGTACTTC CASSPRTRPTGEQYF
NA TRBJ2-1 TRBV7-2 NA TGTGCCAGCAGCTTAGTAGTATCCGAGCAGTTCTTC CASSLVVSEQFF
TRBD2 TRBJ2-1 TRBV6-1 NA TGTGCCAGCAGTGAACCCGGGACTAGCGGGGCTCAGGTCTTC CASSEPGTSGAQVF
NA TRBJ2-5 TRBV15 NA TGTGCCACCAGCAGATATCATCAGGCTATGGAGACCCAGTACTTC CATSRYHQAMETQYF
NA TRBJ1-5 TRBV5-4 NA TGTGCCAGCAGCTTGTACGGTCAGCCCCAGCATTTT CASSLYGQPQHF
NA TRBJ2-7 TRBV19 NA TGTGCCAGTAGTGTGCCGGGTTACGAGCAGTACTTC CASSVPGYEQYF
TRBD2 TRBJ2-3 TRBV5-1 NA TGCGCCAGCAGCTTGAGGGCCTCTACCGGGACTAGCCGCACAGATACGCAGTATTTT CASSLRASTGTSRTDTQYF
TRBD1 TRBJ1-3 TRBV5-1 NA TGCGCCAGCAGCACTGCCGGGACAGGCACGGGAAACACCATATATTTT CASSTAGTGTGNTIYF
NA TRBJ1-2 TRBV19 once TGTGCCAGTATTAATGAGGCCGGGGACTATGGCTACACCTTC CASINEAGDYGYTF
NA TRBJ2-5 TRBV1 NA TGCACCAGCAGCCAAGTAAGGCGGGAGGGCCGGGAGGAGACCCAGTACTTC CTSSQVRREGREETQYF
TRBD1 TRBJ2-1 TRBV11-3 once TGTGCCAGCAGCTTAGTACAGGGGGTGAGTGAGCAGTTCTTC CASSLVQGVSEQFF
TRBD2 TRBJ2-5 TRBV7-3 NA TGTGCCAGCAGCTTAACTAGCGGGAGTGGCGAGACCCAGTACTTC CASSLTSGSGETQYF
TRBD2 TRBJ2-1 TRBV19 NA TGTGCCGTCGCAGGCGGGACTAGCGGGAGAACCAATGAGCAGTTCTTC CAVAGGTSGRTNEQFF
TRBD2 TRBJ2-7 TRBV6-6 NA TGTGCCAGCATTATGAGCGGGACGGTATCCTACGAGCAGTACTTC CASIMSGTVSYEQYF
TRBD1 TRBJ2-7 TRBV4-3 NA TGCGCCAGCAGCCAAACGGGACAGTCCTACGAGCAGTACTTC CASSQTGQSYEQYF
NA TRBJ2-2 TRBV6-6 NA TGTGCCAGCAGTTACCTGACATCCGGGGAGCTGTTTTTT CASSYLTSGELFF
TRBD1 TRBJ2-5 TRBV9 NA TGTGCCAGCAGCGTAGTGCGGACAGGGGAAGAGACCCAGTACTTC CASSVVRTGEETQYF
TRBD2 TRBJ2-1 TRBV11-3 NA TGTGCCAGCAGCTTACGGACTAGCGGGAGTGATGAGCAGTTCTTC CASSLRTSGSDEQFF
NA TRBJ1-5 TRBV18 NA TGTGCCAGCCGAGGTAATGGTGAGGCCCAGCATTTT CASRGNGEAQHF
NA TRBJ1-2 TRBV2 once TGTGCCAGCAGTGATTCAGACCCGAGAGGCTATGGCTACACCTTC CASSDSDPRGYGYTF
TRBD1 TRBJ1-5 TRBV10-2 once TGCGCCAGCATAAGCGTGGGGATTGGGACAGGGGGCGCGGACGGCAATCAGCCCCAGCATTTT CASISVGIGTGGADGNQPQHF
NA TRBJ1-2 TRBV24-1 NA TGTGCCACCAGTGTAAGTACGGGACTTGGCTACACCTTC CATSVSTGLGYTF
TRBD2 TRBJ2-1 TRBV15 NA TGTGCCACCAGCGGGGTGGCGGGGGGCAATGAGCAGTTCTTC CATSGVAGGNEQFF
TRBD2 TRBJ2-3 TRBV24-1 NA TGTGCCACCAGTGACTCTAGCGGCTCCCGAGATACGCAGTATTTT CATSDSSGSRDTQYF
TRBD1 TRBJ1-5 TRBV4-2 NA TGTGCCAGCAGCCAAGATATTGGGACAGGGGGATTTCGGGGCAATCAGCCCCAGCATTTT CASSQDIGTGGFRGNQPQHF
NA TRBJ1-2 TRBV27 NA TGTGCCAGCAGTCCGGGGGGGGGCTATGGCTACACCTTC CASSPGGGYGYTF
NA TRBJ1-5 TRBV6-5 NA TGTGCCAGCAGGGCAACGGGAGGTCGGAATCAGCCCCAGCATTTT CASRATGGRNQPQHF
NA TRBJ2-7 TRBV27 NA TGTGCCAGCAGTTTAGGGAGTTGGAACTACGAGCAGTACTTC CASSLGSWNYEQYF
TRBD1 TRBJ1-1 TRBV2 NA TGTGCCAGCACTCGACAGGGGGCGAGGGCTGAAGCTTTCTTT CASTRQGARAEAFF
TRBD1 TRBJ2-7 TRBV7-2 NA TGTGCCAGCAGCCTCGGGACAGCGTCCTACGAGCAGTACTTC CASSLGTASYEQYF
NA TRBJ2-3 TRBV2 NA TGTGCCAGCAGTGAAGCAAGGAGAAAAGATACGCAGTATTTT CASSEARRKDTQYF
NA TRBJ1-2 TRBV6-4 NA TGTGCCAGCAGTGACTTTGGCAGGGGAGTCTACACCTTC CASSDFGRGVYTF
TRBD1 TRBJ1-2 TRBV28 NA TGTGCCAGCAGTTTACCGTTCGGACAGGGGGTAGGAGGCTACACCTTC CASSLPFGQGVGGYTF
NA TRBJ1-5 TRBV6-2/TRBV6-3 NA TGTGCCAGCAGTAGGGTCAGGGCAGGGTTCAATCAGCCCCAGCATTTT CASSRVRAGFNQPQHF
NA TRBJ1-2 TRBV12-3/TRBV12-4 NA TGTGCCAGCAGTCTTACACCGAACTATGGCTACACCTTC CASSLTPNYGYTF
TRBD2 TRBJ2-1 TRBV5-6 NA TGTGCCAGCAGCTGGGTTAGGAGCGGGGGGTACGGGGACAATGAGCAGTTCTTC CASSWVRSGGYGDNEQFF